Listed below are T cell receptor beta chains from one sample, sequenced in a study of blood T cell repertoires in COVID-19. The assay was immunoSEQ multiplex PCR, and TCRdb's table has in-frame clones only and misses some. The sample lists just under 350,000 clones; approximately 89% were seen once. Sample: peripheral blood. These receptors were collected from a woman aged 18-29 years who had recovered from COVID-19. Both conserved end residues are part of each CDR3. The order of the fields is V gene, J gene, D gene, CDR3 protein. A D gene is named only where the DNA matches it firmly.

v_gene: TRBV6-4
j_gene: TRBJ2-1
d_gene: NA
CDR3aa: CASSDSIAGSYNEQFF

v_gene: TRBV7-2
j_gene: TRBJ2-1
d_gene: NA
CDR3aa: CASSWRGGFSYNEQFF

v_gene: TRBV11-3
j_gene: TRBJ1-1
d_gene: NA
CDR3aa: CASSLAPGGAFF

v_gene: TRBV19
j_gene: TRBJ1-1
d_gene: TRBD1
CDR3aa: CASSTSDGTGSPAFF

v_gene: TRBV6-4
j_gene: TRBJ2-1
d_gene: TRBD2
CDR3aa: CASSEAYGTTYNEQFF

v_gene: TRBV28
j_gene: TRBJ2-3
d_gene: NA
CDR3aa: CASSRPGSDTQYF

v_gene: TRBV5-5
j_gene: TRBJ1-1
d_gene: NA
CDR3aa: CASSLTGRAGIRAEAFF

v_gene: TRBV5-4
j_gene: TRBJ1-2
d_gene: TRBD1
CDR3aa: CASSLRQGADGYTF

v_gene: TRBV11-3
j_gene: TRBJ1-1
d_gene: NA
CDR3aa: CASSLRGRVTEAFF

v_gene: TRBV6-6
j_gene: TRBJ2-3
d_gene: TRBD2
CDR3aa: CASSRRLAGSTDTQYF

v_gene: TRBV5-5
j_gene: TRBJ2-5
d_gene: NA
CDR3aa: CASSLGLVASETQYF

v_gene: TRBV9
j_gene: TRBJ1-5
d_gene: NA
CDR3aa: CASSEGGGNQPQHF

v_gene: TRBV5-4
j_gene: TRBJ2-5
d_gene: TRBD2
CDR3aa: CASSPQGGSKAETQYF

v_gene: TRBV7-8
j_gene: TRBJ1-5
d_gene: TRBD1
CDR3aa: CASSLGDREEQPQHF

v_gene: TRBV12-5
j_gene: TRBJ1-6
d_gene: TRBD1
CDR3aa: CASGPVSWTGGNSPLHF

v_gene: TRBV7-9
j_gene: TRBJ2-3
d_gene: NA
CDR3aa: CASSLTVGSRDTQYF

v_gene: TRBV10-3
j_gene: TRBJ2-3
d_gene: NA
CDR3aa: CAIRRTDTDTQYF

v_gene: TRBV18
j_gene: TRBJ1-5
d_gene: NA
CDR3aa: CASADSRYSNQPQHF

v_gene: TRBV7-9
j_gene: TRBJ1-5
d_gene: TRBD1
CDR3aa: CASSSDRGPNQPQHF

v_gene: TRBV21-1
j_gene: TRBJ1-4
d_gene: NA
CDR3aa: CASSTTDNRVAEKLFF

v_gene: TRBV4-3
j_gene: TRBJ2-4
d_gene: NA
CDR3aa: CASSQDLGGDIQYF

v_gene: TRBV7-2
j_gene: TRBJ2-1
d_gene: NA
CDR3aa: CASSRDFYNEQFF

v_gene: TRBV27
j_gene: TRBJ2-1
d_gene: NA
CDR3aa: CASSGAGGLSYNEQFF

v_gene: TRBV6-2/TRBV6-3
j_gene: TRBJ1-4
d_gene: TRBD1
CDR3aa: CASSYPGQGSEKLFF

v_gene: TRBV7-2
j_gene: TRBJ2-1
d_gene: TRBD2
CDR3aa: CASRHVRAGGYNEQFF

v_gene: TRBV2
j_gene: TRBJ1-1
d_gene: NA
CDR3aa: CASSEAGVRVGTEAFF

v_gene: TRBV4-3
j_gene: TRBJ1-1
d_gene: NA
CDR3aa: CASSQRRGNTEAFF

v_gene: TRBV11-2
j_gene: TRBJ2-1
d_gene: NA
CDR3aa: CASRYEGGSSYNEQFF

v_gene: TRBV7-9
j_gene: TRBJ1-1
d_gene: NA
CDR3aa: CASSSPGGYTEAFF

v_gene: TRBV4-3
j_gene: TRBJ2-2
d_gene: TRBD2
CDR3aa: CASSPRLAGANTGELFF

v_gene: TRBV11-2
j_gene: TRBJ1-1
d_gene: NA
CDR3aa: CASSPRLMNTEAFF

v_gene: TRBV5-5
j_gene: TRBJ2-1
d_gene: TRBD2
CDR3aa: CASTGTSGRNEQFF

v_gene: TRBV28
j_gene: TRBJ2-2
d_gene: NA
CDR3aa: CASSLGVSELFF

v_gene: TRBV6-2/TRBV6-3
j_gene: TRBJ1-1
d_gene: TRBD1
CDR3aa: CASSLDRGSYAFF

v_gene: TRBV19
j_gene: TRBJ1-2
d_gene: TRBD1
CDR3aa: CASSIDWGLQGGYGYTF

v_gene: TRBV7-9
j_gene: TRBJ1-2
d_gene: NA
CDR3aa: CASSSNRAGPVDFYGYTF

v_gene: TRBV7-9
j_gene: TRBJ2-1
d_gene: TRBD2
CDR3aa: CASSLGTGGRIEQFF

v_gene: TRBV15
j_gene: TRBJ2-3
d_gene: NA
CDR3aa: CATSRTADTQYF

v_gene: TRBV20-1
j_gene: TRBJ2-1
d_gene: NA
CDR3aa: CSASVWRSKGNEQFF

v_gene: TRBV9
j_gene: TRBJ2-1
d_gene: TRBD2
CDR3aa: CASSVAGKSGGQFF

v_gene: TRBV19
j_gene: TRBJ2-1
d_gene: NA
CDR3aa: CASGTFYNEQFF

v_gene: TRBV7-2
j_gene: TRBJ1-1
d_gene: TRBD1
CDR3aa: CASSLAGDRVWAFF